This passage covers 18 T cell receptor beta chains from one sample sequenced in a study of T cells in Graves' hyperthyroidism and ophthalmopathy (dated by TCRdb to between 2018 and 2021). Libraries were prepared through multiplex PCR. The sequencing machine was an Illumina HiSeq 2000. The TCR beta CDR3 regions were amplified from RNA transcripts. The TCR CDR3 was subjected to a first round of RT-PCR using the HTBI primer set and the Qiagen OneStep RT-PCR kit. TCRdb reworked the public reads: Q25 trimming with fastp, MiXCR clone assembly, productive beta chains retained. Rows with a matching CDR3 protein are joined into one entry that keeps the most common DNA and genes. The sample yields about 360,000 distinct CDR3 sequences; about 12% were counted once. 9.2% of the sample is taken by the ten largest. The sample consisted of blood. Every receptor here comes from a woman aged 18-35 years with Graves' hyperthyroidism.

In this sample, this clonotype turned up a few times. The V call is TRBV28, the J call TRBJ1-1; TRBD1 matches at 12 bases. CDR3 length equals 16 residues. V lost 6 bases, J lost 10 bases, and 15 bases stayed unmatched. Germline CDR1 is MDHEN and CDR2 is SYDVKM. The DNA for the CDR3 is TGTGCCAGCAGCCAAGGACTCGGGACAGGGGGCGACTCAGCTTTCTTT. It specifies CASSQGLGTGGDSAFF.

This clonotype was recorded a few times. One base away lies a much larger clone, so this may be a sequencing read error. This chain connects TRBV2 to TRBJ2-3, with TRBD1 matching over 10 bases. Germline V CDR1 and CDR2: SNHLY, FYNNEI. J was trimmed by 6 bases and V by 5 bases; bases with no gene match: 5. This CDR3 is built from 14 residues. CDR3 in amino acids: CASSRDRGVDTQYF. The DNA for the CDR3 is TGTGCCAGCAGTAGGGACAGGGGAGTGGATACGCAGTATTTT.

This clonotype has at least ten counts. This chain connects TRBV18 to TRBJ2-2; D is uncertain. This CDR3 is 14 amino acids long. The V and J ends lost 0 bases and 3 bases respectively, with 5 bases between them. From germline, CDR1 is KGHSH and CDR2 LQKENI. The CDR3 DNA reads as TGTGCCAGCTCACCACCCACCTACACCGGGGAGCTGTTTTTT. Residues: CASSPPTYTGELFF.

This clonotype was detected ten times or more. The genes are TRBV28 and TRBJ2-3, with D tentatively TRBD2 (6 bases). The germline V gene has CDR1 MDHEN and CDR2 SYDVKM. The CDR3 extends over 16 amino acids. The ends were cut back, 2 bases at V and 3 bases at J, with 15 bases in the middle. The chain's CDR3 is CASSLGGGAGTDTQYF. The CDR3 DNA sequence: TGTGCCAGCAGTTTAGGAGGCGGGGCGGGGACAGATACGCAGTATTTT.

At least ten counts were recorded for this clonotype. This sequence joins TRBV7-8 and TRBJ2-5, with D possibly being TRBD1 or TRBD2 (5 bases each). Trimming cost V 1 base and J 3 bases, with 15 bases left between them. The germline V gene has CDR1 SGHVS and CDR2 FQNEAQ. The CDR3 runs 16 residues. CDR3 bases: TGTGCCAGCAGCTTAGACCCGGGGACCAGAAAAGAGACCCAGTACTTC. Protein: CASSLDPGTRKETQYF.

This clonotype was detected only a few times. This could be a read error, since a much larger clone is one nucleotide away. The CDR3, as DNA: TGTGCCAGCAGCCGAGGGTTTGGCTACACCTTC. Its protein product is CASSRGFGYTF. The rearrangement uses TRBV9 and TRBJ1-2; D is unresolved. V was clipped by 4 bases and J by 7 bases, with 8 bases between them. This CDR3 comprises 11 residues. Looked up from germline, CDR1 is SGDLS and CDR2 is YYNGEE.

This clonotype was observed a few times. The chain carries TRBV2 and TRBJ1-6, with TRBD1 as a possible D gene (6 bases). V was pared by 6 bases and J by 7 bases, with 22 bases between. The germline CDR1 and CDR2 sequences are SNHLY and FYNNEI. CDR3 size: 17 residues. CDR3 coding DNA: TGTGCCAGCAGCGCTGCACAGGGCGCATTAACAAATTCACCCCTCCACTTT. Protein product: CASSAAQGALTNSPLHF.

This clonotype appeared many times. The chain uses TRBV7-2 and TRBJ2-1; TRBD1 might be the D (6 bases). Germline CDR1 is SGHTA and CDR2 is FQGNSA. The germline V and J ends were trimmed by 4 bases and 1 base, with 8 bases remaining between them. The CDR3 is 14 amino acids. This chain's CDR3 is CASSSGASYNEQFF. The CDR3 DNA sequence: TGTGCCAGCAGCTCAGGGGCATCCTACAATGAGCAGTTCTTC.

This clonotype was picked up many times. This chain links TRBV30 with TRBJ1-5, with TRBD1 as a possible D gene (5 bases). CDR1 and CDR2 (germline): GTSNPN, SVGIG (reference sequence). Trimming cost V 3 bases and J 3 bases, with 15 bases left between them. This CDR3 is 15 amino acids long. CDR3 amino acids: CAWRSQGATNQPQHF. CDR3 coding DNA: TGTGCCTGGAGGAGTCAGGGAGCCACCAATCAGCCCCAGCATTTT.

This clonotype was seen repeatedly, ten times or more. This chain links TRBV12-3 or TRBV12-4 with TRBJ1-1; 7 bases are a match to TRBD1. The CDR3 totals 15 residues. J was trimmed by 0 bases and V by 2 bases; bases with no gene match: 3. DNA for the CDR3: TGTGCCAGCAGTTTACAGGGGGGGTTGAACACTGAAGCTTTCTTT. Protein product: CASSLQGGLNTEAFF.

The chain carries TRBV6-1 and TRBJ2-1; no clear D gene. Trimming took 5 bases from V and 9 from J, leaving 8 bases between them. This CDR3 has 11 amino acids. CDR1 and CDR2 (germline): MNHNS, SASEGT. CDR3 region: CASSIPGEQFF. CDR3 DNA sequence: TGTGCCAGCAGTATTCCCGGTGAGCAGTTCTTC.

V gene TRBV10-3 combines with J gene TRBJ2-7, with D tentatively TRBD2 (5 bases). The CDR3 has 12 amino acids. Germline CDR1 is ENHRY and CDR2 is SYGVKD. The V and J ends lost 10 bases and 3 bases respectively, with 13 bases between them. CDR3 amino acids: CATFHAGYEQYF. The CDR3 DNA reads TGTGCCACCTTCCATGCGGGCTACGAGCAGTACTTC.

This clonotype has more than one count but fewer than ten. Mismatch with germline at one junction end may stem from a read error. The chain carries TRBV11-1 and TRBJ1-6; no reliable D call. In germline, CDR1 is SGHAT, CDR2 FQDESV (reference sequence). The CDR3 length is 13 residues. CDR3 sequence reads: CASSLVDGSPLRF. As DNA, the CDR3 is TGTGCCAGCAGCTTAGTGGATGGTTCACCCCTCCGCTTT.

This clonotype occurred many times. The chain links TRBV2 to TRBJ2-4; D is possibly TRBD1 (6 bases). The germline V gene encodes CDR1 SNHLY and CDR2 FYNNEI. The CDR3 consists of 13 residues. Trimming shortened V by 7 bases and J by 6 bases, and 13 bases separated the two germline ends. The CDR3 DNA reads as TGTGCCAGCATGGGGGCAGGAGGAAACATTCAGTACTTC. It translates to CASMGAGGNIQYF.

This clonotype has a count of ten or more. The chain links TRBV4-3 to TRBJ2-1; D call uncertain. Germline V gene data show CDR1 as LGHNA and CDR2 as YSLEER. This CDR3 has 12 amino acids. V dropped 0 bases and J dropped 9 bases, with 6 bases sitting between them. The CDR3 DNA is TGCGCCAGCAGCCAAGAAGGGCTTGAGCAGTTCTTC. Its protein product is CASSQEGLEQFF.

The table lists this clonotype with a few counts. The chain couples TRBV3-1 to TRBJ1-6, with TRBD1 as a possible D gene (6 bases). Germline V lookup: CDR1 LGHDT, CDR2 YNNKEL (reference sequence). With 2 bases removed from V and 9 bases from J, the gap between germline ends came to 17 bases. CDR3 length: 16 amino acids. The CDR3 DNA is TGTGCCAGCAGCCAAAACGCAGGGGCCGCTTCTTCACCCCTCCACTTT. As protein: CASSQNAGAASSPLHF.

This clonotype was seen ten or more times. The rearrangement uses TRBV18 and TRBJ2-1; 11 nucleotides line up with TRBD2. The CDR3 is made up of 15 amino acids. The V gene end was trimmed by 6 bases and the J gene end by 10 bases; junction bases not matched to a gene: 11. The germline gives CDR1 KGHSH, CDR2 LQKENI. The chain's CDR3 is CASSLAGGLLGEQFF. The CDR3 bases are TGTGCCAGCTCCCTAGCGGGGGGCCTCCTGGGGGAGCAGTTCTTC.

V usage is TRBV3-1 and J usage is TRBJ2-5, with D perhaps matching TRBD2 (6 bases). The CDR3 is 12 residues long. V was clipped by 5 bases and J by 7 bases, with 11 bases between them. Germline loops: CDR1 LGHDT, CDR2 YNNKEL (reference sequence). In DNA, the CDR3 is TGTGCCAGCAGCGTCGGGAGCGGGACCCAGTACTTC. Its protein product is CASSVGSGTQYF.